This T cell receptor beta chain was obtained from a study of blood T cells in healthy people across ages. Each individual donor underwent a draw of around 9.8 milliliters of peripheral blood. Whole-study results and caveats: A strong correlation was seen between TCR beta diversity and naive T cell percentage.

A second PCR of 7 to 11 cycles used a sample-barcoded 5' primer and a J-beta primer mix. Every molecule of cDNA carried a tag from a template-switch adaptor with 12 random nucleotides. From the 5' RACE reads, TCRdb called clonotypes with MiXCR, one entry per CDR3 protein. The profile shows about 1.6 million distinct CDR3 sequences, around 35% of them singletons. This CDR3 is 14 amino acids long. The V end was cut by 4 bases, the J end by 3 bases, with 10 bases between. A remark on this clonotype: Its target is unknown.

What was sequenced was blood. This clonotype originated in a woman between 25 and 40 years old in good health. The V call is TRBV12-3 or TRBV12-4, the J call TRBJ2-1; D gene unclear. The CDR3 loop is CASSSLSLYNEQFF. Here the CDR3 DNA reads TGTGCCAGCAGTTCCCTCTCTCTCTACAATGAGCAGTTCTTC.